This is a list of T cell receptor beta chains from one sample in a study of blood T cell repertoires in COVID-19. TCRdb's copy holds only in-frame clones and misses some; the assay was immunoSEQ multiplex PCR. The table has about 58,000 clones, around 91% seen once. Sequencing was done on a sample of peripheral blood. The receptors here all came from an older woman with active COVID-19. CDR3s include the opening cysteine and the closing phenylalanine or tryptophan. D genes are given only for firm matches. Some rows mark clone size as missing; the rest say once, few, many or name a class of expanded clone.

>TRBV5-8|TRBJ1-6|TRBD1|few
CASSFRDRYNNSPLHF
TGTGCCAGCAGCTTCCGGGACAGATACAATAATTCACCCCTCCACTTT
>TRBV3-1/TRBV3-2|TRBJ1-6|-|-
CASSQVGGESPLHF
TGTGCCAGCAGCCAAGTGGGGGGGGAGTCACCCCTCCACTTT
>TRBV9|TRBJ2-1|-|-
CASSASGTSAGEQFF
TGTGCCAGCAGCGCATCCGGGACTTCGGCGGGGGAGCAGTTCTTC
>TRBV4-1|TRBJ2-4|-|-
CASSQGPDRTNIQYF
TGCGCCAGCAGCCAAGGGCCAGACAGAACCAACATTCAGTACTTC
>TRBV18|TRBJ2-3|-|-
CASSPPSRGRTDTQYF
TGTGCCAGCTCACCGCCCTCGCGGGGCCGGACAGATACGCAGTATTTT
>TRBV2|TRBJ1-1|-|-
CASSVGRGGTTEAFF
TGTGCCAGCAGCGTCGGAAGGGGTGGAACGACTGAAGCTTTCTTT
>TRBV6-1|TRBJ2-2|-|-
CASSERADGGELFF
TGTGCCAGCAGTGAAAGAGCGGATGGCGGGGAGCTGTTTTTT
>TRBV5-5|TRBJ2-2|-|-
CASSSRGTGELFF
TGTGCCAGCAGCTCAAGGGGCACCGGGGAGCTGTTTTTT
>TRBV18|TRBJ1-1|TRBD1|-
CASSPRQGTEAFF
TGTGCCAGCTCACCACGACAGGGCACTGAAGCTTTCTTT
>TRBV10-3|TRBJ1-4|-|-
CAISESVVQGREKLFF
TGTGCCATCAGTGAGTCGGTGGTACAGGGCCGAGAAAAACTGTTTTTT
>TRBV6-5|TRBJ1-1|-|-
CASSPPGRVEAFF
TGTGCCAGCAGCCCCCCCGGCAGGGTGGAAGCTTTCTTT
>TRBV7-9|TRBJ1-4|-|-
CASSSPGGDEKLFF
TGTGCCAGCAGCTCACCGGGAGGGGATGAAAAACTGTTTTTT
>TRBV6-5|TRBJ1-2|TRBD1|-
CASSYRDRGSYGYTF
TGTGCCAGCAGTTACAGGGACAGGGGAAGCTATGGCTACACCTTC
>TRBV9|TRBJ2-3|TRBD1|-
CASSVRTGGGTDTQYF
TGTGCCAGCAGCGTTCGGACAGGGGGCGGCACAGATACGCAGTATTTT
>TRBV7-2|TRBJ2-7|TRBD2|-
CASSLGLAGLGEQYF
TGTGCCAGCAGCTTGGGACTAGCGGGTCTGGGGGAGCAGTACTTC
>TRBV11-2|TRBJ2-5|TRBD2|-
CASRASGGRAQYF
TGTGCCAGCCGGGCTAGCGGGGGAAGGGCCCAGTACTTC
>TRBV5-1|TRBJ2-7|TRBD1|-
CASSSQGAMGYEQYF
TGCGCCAGCAGCTCCCAGGGGGCTATGGGGTACGAGCAGTACTTC
>TRBV7-2|TRBJ1-2|-|-
CASSLDRAIYGYTF
TGTGCCAGCAGCTTAGACAGGGCCATCTATGGCTACACCTTC
>TRBV11-2|TRBJ1-1|-|-
CASSLDRWSNTEAFF
TGTGCCAGCAGCTTAGATCGGTGGAGTAACACTGAAGCTTTCTTT
>TRBV5-4|TRBJ2-1|-|-
CASSSRSLAGVNEQFF
TGTGCCAGCAGCTCGCGATCGCTAGCAGGTGTCAATGAGCAGTTCTTC
>TRBV2|TRBJ1-4|-|-
CASSRQAREKLFF
TGTGCCAGCTCACGACAGGCCAGGGAAAAACTGTTTTTT
>TRBV7-7|TRBJ2-5|-|once
CASSFLSGGGETQYF
TGTGCTAGCAGCTTCTTGTCGGGGGGCGGGGAGACCCAGTACTTC
>TRBV6-4|TRBJ1-2|-|-
CASSDPSGRSYGYTF
TGTGCCAGCAGTGACCCGAGCGGACGGAGTTATGGCTACACCTTC
>TRBV10-3|TRBJ2-1|TRBD2|once
CATGLAGGLHNEQFF
TGTGCCACCGGACTAGCGGGGGGGCTCCACAATGAGCAGTTCTTC
>TRBV3-1/TRBV3-2|TRBJ2-1|TRBD2|-
CASSFSSGGGGNEQFF
TGTGCCAGCAGCTTTTCTAGCGGGGGTGGCGGGAATGAGCAGTTCTTC
>TRBV27|TRBJ2-5|TRBD2|-
CASSRTASGDFQETQYF
TGTGCCAGCAGTAGAACGGCTAGCGGGGATTTCCAAGAGACCCAGTACTTC
>TRBV3-1/TRBV3-2|TRBJ2-4|TRBD2|-
CASSQAPGLAEQYF
TGTGCCAGCAGCCAAGCGCCGGGACTAGCGGAACAGTACTTC
>TRBV9|TRBJ2-3|-|-
CASSGAFTDTQYF
TGTGCCAGCAGTGGGGCCTTCACAGATACGCAGTATTTT
>TRBV6-5|TRBJ1-2|TRBD1|-
CASSYIFATGSGYTF
TGTGCCAGCAGTTATATTTTCGCGACAGGGTCTGGCTACACCTTC
>TRBV19|TRBJ2-3|TRBD2|once
CASTRLAGEDTQYF
TGTGCCAGTACCCGACTAGCGGGGGAAGATACGCAGTATTTT
>TRBV7-9|TRBJ2-2|TRBD1|-
CASSSQGSASAGELFF
TGTGCCAGCAGCTCACAGGGGAGCGCATCGGCCGGGGAGCTGTTTTTT
>TRBV19|TRBJ1-1|-|-
CASSTPWTEHTEAFF
TGTGCCAGTAGTACCCCCTGGACAGAGCACACTGAAGCTTTCTTT
>TRBV3-1/TRBV3-2|TRBJ1-1|-|-
CASSPGVEAFF
TGTGCCAGCAGCCCGGGGGTTGAAGCTTTCTTT
>TRBV20-1|TRBJ2-1|TRBD2|-
CSASLASGYNEQFF
TGCAGTGCTAGTTTGGCTAGCGGATACAATGAGCAGTTCTTC
>TRBV5-1|TRBJ2-7|-|-
CASSLQGGYEQYF
TGCGCCAGCAGCTTGCAGGGGGGCTACGAGCAGTACTTC
>TRBV4-2|TRBJ2-5|TRBD2|once
CASSQVAGGAQETQYF
TGTGCCAGCAGCCAAGTGGCGGGGGGGGCTCAAGAGACCCAGTACTTC
>TRBV7-2|TRBJ2-2|-|-
CASSLEGYTGELFF
TGTGCCAGCAGCTTAGAGGGGTACACCGGGGAGCTGTTTTTT
>TRBV2|TRBJ1-2|-|-
CASSERGDYGYTF
TGTGCCAGCAGTGAACGGGGGGACTATGGCTACACCTTC
>TRBV3-1/TRBV3-2|TRBJ1-2|-|once
CASSQGSEGGYTF
TGTGCCAGCAGCCAAGGGAGCGAGGGAGGCTACACCTTC